The 21 T cell receptor beta chains below all came from one sample that was sequenced in a study of blood T cells in healthy people across ages (dated by TCRdb to the mid-2010s). Library creation used 5' RACE. Sequencing took place on an Illumina HiSeq 2500. The second PCR ran for roughly 6 to 11 cycles and used a J-beta primer mix along with a sample-barcoded 5' primer. The public reads were run again by TCRdb, first through fastp at Q25 and then through MiXCR, and only productive beta chains were kept. CDR3 protein duplicates are merged, each entry listing the most common genes and DNA. The sample table shows roughly 1,100,000 distinct CDR3 sequences, and approximately 25% are seen once. Of the sample, 0.65% to 0.95% is held by the ten largest clones. This sample also appeared in a second study, on T cells of mothers and their children.

Sequencing input: blood. All receptors come from a girl aged 2 to 10 in good health.

This clonotype was detected only a few times. The genes are TRBV28 and TRBJ2-7; 11 bases fit TRBD1. The germline V gene encodes CDR1 MDHEN and CDR2 SYDVKM. J lost 3 bases, V lost 6 bases, and 10 bases had no gene match. The CDR3 is 16 residues long. CDR3 DNA sequence: TGTGCCAGCAGCACGCTCGGACAGGGGGCCTACTACGAGCAGTACTTC. Protein product: CASSTLGQGAYYEQYF. Complete variable domain (other parts from reference TRBV28 and TRBJ2-7): DVKVTQSSRYLVKRTGEKVFLECVQDMDHENMFWYRQDPGLGLRLIYFSYDVKMKEKGDIPEGYSVSREKKERFSLILESASTNQTSMYLCASSTLGQGAYYEQYFGPGTRLTVT.

The chain joins TRBV11-3 to TRBJ1-2; TRBD1 matches at 7 bases. CDR1 is SGHNT and CDR2 is YENEEA in the germline V gene. The CDR3 spans 15 residues. Losses at the gene ends were 4 bases for V and 5 bases for J; bases not matched to a gene: 10. The CDR3 DNA follows: TGTGCCAGCAGCTCCACCGGGACAGACCTATATGGCTACACCTTC. This gives the protein CASSSTGTDLYGYTF.

In this sample, this clonotype turned up a few times. The rearrangement links TRBV12-3 or TRBV12-4 to TRBJ2-5, with 8 bases lining up with TRBD2. The end of the DNA aligns better with TRBJ2-1, so the J call may be wrong. CDR3 size: 15 residues. CDR3 amino acids: CASSWGLERDNEQFF. DNA of the CDR3: TGTGCCAGCAGTTGGGGACTAGAGAGAGACAATGAGCAGTTCTTC.

Note on this clonotype: One end of the junction varies from germline; a read error may be responsible. V and J are TRBV7-3 and TRBJ2-5; tentatively, D is TRBD2 (6 bases). With the DNA end fitting TRBJ2-1 better, the J assignment may be wrong. The length of the CDR3 is 13 residues. Germline loops: CDR1 SGHTA, CDR2 FQGTGA. The CDR3 sequence: CASNLWGENEQFF. The CDR3 region has the DNA TGTGCCAGCAACTTATGGGGGGAGAATGAGCAGTTCTTC.

This clonotype occurred a few times. This rearrangement joins TRBV5-1 to TRBJ2-1; 11 bases are a match to TRBD2. Germline-derived CDR1 and CDR2 are SGHRS and YFSETQ. This CDR3 spans 17 amino acids. V shed 0 bases, J shed 4 bases, and the junction held 6 bases outside the gene matches. The CDR3 nucleotides are TGCGCCAGCAGCTTGGATCTAGCGGGAGGAGCTTACAATGAGCAGTTCTTC. It encodes CASSLDLAGGAYNEQFF.

This clonotype has a handful of counts. V is TRBV14 and J is TRBJ2-2; TRBD2 aligns across 13 bases. From germline, CDR1 is SGHDN and CDR2 FVKESK. The ends lost 6 bases at V and 2 bases at J; junction bases unmatched: 15. The CDR3 covers 20 residues. Written as DNA, the CDR3 is TGTGCCAGCAGTCGACTAGCGGGAGGATATGTATGGGCAAACACCGGGGAGCTGTTTTTT. Translated: CASSRLAGGYVWANTGELFF.

This clonotype was counted between two and nine times. The chain couples TRBV29-1 to TRBJ2-6; D is undetermined. CDR3 length equals 14 residues. Trimming pared 4 bases from V and 0 bases from J, leaving 7 bases between. Germline loops: CDR1 SQVTM, CDR2 ANQGSEA. CDR3 nucleotides: TGCAGCGTTGCCGGTGCCTCTGGGGCCAACGTCCTGACTTTC. Its protein is CSVAGASGANVLTF.

Remarks on this clonotype: A junction end diverges from the germline sequence, so it may reflect a read error. The chain uses TRBV7-9 and TRBJ1-5, with TRBD1 identical over 9 bases. The CDR3 is 13 amino acids. CDR1 and CDR2 from the germline V gene are SEHNR and FQNEAQ (reference sequence). CDR3 DNA sequence: TGCGCCAGCAGTTTTGACAGGGGGCAGCCCCAGCATTTT. Protein: CASSFDRGQPQHF. The complete variable domain, with remaining parts taken from reference TRBV7-9 and TRBJ1-5, reads DTGVSQNPRHKITKRGQNVTFRCDPISEHNRLYWYRQTLGQGPEFLTYFQNEAQLEKSRLLSDRFSAERPKGSFSTLEIQRTEQGDSAMYLCASSFDRGQPQHFGDGTRLSIL.

This chain connects TRBV7-2 to TRBJ2-4; tentatively, D is TRBD1 or TRBD2 (5 bases each). This CDR3 comprises 17 residues. Trimming pared 0 bases from V and 0 bases from J, leaving 12 bases between. CDR1 is SGHTA and CDR2 is FQGNSA in the germline V gene. In DNA, the CDR3 is TGTGCCAGCAGCTTAGCGGGGGTAGGGATAGCCAAAAACATTCAGTACTTC. Amino acid sequence: CASSLAGVGIAKNIQYF.

V is TRBV20-1 and J is TRBJ2-5; 9 positions agree with TRBD2. Losses at the gene ends were 4 bases for V and 1 base for J; bases not matched to a gene: 4. This CDR3 contains 14 residues. Germline assignment: CDR1 DFQATT and CDR2 SNEGSKA (reference sequence). CDR3 in amino acids: CSAMGGRVQETQYF. Written as DNA, the CDR3 is TGCAGTGCTATGGGCGGGAGGGTCCAAGAGACCCAGTACTTC.

This chain uses TRBV5-5 with TRBJ1-2; 7 bases are shared with TRBD1. In germline, CDR1 is SGHKS, CDR2 YYEKEE (reference sequence). V shed 4 bases, J shed 4 bases, and the junction held 4 bases outside the gene matches. The CDR3 length is 13 residues. The CDR3 spells CASSPGQVYGYTF. CDR3 in DNA: TGTGCCAGCAGCCCCGGACAGGTCTATGGCTACACCTTC.

This chain connects TRBV7-9 to TRBJ2-5, with 8 positions matching TRBD1. CDR1 SEHNR and CDR2 FQNEAQ come from the germline V gene (reference sequence). The CDR3 consists of 13 residues. Trimming took 5 bases from V and 11 from J; bases not matched to a gene: 10. The CDR3 reads CASSEDRVGEQYF. The CDR3 region has the DNA TGTGCCAGCAGCGAGGACAGGGTGGGTGAGCAGTACTTC. Complete variable domain (other parts from reference TRBV7-9 and TRBJ2-5): DTGVSQNPRHKITKRGQNVTFRCDPISEHNRLYWYRQTLGQGPEFLTYFQNEAQLEKSRLLSDRFSAERPKGSFSTLEIQRTEQGDSAMYLCASSEDRVGEQYFGPGTRLLVL.

V is TRBV15 and J is TRBJ2-3; the D gene is possibly TRBD1 (5 bases). This CDR3 has 15 residues. The ends were cut back, 8 bases at V and 6 bases at J, with 21 bases in the middle. Germline values: CDR1 LNHNV, CDR2 YYDKDF (reference sequence). CDR3 sequence reads: CATSWARRGGDTQYF. CDR3 bases: TGTGCCACCTCTTGGGCTAGAAGGGGTGGGGATACGCAGTATTTT.

V is TRBV29-1 and J is TRBJ2-5; D is undetermined. The CDR3 extends over 11 amino acids. The germline V gene encodes CDR1 SQVTM and CDR2 ANQGSEA. V lost 4 bases and J lost 3, with 6 bases in between. Here the CDR3 DNA reads TGCAGCGTTGCCCCTAAAGAGACCCAGTACTTC. It codes for CSVAPKETQYF. Full variable domain (remainder filled in from reference TRBV29-1 and TRBJ2-5): SAVISQKPSRDICQRGTSLTIQCQVDSQVTMMFWYRQQPGQSLTLIATANQGSEATYESGFVIDKFPISRPNLTFSTLTVSNMSPEDSSIYLCSVAPKETQYFGPGTRLLVL.

The chain links TRBV3-1 to TRBJ1-2; D gene uncertain. CDR3 length: 14 residues. The V gene lost 2 bases and the J gene lost 7 bases, with 14 bases spanning the gap. Germline CDR1 LGHDT, CDR2 YNNKEL (reference sequence). The CDR3 is CASSQNTVSGGYTF. The CDR3 DNA reads as TGTGCCAGCAGCCAAAACACAGTCTCCGGTGGCTACACCTTC.

The genes are TRBV29-1 and TRBJ2-3; 9 nucleotides line up with TRBD1. V was clipped by 3 bases and J by 0 bases; unmatched bases: 4. The CDR3 is made up of 15 amino acids. Germline assignment: CDR1 SQVTM and CDR2 ANQGSEA. In DNA, the CDR3 is TGCAGCGTTGATGGGACAGGGTTCAGCACAGATACGCAGTATTTT. Protein: CSVDGTGFSTDTQYF.

The chain uses TRBV3-1 and TRBJ1-2; D is unresolved. The CDR3 sequence is 13 residues long. CDR1 and CDR2 (germline): LGHDT, YNNKEL (reference sequence). The V and J ends lost 1 base and 8 bases respectively, with 11 bases between them. CDR3 loop: CASSQADQLGYTF. Written as DNA, the CDR3 is TGTGCCAGCAGCCAAGCGGACCAGCTCGGCTACACCTTC.

This clonotype was observed a handful of times. V and J are TRBV12-3 or TRBV12-4 and TRBJ2-5; TRBD1 agrees at 9 bases. The CDR3 has 13 amino acids. V shed 5 bases, J shed 5 bases, and the junction held 3 bases outside the gene matches. This chain's CDR3 is CASSTGGRETQYF. The CDR3 DNA follows: TGTGCCAGCAGTACAGGGGGCAGGGAGACCCAGTACTTC.

V and J are TRBV19 and TRBJ2-4; D is undetermined. Trimming took off 0 bases at V and 0 bases at J, with 18 bases between the two ends. Germline V gives CDR1 LNHDA, CDR2 SQIVND (reference sequence). The CDR3 extends over 19 amino acids. CDR3 protein: CASSIESLQTKQAKNIQYF. CDR3 nucleotides: TGTGCCAGTAGTATAGAGAGTTTACAGACCAAACAAGCCAAAAACATTCAGTACTTC.

V and J are TRBV7-9 and TRBJ2-5; 13 bases align to TRBD2. The DNA end favors TRBJ2-7, so the J call may be wrong. CDR1 is SEHNR and CDR2 is FQNEAQ in the germline V gene (reference sequence). This CDR3 comprises 14 residues. The CDR3 DNA reads as TGTGCCAGCAGCGTACTAGCGGGAGGGAGCGAGCAGTACTTC. Its protein is CASSVLAGGSEQYF.

A few counts support this clonotype. The chain combines TRBV7-2 with TRBJ2-5; 9 bases line up with TRBD2. Judging by the DNA end, TRBJ2-7 fits better; the J call may be wrong. The CDR3 covers 15 residues. Germline CDR1 and CDR2: SGHTA and FQGNSA. CDR3 residues: CASSLDSGSSGEQYF. The CDR3 DNA is TGTGCCAGCAGCTTAGATAGCGGGAGCTCTGGCGAGCAGTACTTC.